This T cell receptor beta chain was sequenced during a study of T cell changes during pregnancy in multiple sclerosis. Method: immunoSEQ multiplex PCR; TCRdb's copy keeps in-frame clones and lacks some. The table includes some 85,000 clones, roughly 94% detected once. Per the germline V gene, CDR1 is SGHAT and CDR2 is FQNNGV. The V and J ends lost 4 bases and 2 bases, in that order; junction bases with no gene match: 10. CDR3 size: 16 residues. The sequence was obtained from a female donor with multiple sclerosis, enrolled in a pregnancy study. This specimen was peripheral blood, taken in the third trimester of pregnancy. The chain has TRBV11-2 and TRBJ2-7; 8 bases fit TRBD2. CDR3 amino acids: CASSSGSGRGAYEQYF. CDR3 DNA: TGTGCCAGCAGCTCGGGTTCGGGGCGGGGGGCCTACGAGCAGTACTTC.